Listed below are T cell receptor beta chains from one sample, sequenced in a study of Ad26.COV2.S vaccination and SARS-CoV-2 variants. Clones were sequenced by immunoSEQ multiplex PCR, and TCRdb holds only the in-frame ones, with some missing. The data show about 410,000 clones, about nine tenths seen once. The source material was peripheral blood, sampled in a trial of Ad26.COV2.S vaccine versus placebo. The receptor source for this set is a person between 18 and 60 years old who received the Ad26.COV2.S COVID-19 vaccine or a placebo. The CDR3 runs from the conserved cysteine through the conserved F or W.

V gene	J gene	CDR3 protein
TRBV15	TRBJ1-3	CATSRAGSSGNTIYF
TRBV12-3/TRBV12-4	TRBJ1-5	CASKAGGDQPQHF
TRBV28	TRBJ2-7	CASSFDLRRSTYEQYF
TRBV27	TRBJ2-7	CASRGYGPATYEQYF
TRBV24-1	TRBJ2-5	CATSASGQLRTQYF
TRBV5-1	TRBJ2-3	CASRFADTQYF
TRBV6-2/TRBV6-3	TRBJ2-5	CASSYRLLAGGQETQYF
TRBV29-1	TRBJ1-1	CSVTDPNTEAFF
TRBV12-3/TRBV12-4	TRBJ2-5	CASSLSGEETQYF
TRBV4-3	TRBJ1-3	CASSQNRAYGNTIYF
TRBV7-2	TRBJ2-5	CASSLTGHGETQYF
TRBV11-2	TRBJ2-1	CASSVVGEQFF
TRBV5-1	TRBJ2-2	CASSLAGGTGGMEAGELFF
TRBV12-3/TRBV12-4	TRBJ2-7	CASSRTPTYEQYF
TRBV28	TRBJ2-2	CASSHPGVANTGELFF
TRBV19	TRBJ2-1	CASSIVSTMTNEQFF
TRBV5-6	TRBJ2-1	CASSTASGGAHNEQFF
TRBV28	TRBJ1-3	CASSVTLGTGGGNTIYF
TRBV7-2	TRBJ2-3	CASSLAGGQGDTQYF
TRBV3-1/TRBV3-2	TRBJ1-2	CASSQDRGGRGRPNYGYTF
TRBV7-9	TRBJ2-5	CASSPPFLGETQYF
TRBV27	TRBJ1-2	CASKDLVRSTKTNYGYTF
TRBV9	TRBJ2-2	CASSVGGRTGELFF
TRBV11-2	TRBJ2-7	CASSLDAYPRGGATYEQYF
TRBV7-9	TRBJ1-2	CASSGGTGNSNGYTF
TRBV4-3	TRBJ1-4	CASSQATTTNEKLFF
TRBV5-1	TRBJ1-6	CASSLRGTNSPLHF
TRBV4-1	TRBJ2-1	CASSPLAGAALEQFF
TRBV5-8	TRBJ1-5	CASSLGGRGNQPQHF
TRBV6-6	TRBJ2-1	CASMDSEPQFF
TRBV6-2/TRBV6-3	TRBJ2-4	CASTNSQFNIQYF
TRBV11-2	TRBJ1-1	CASSSYRGGNTEAFF
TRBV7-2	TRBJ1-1	CASSAGGFGNTEAFF
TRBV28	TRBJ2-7	CASSGDRVSYEQYF
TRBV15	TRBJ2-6	CATSHSPGANVLTF
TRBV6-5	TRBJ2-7	CASMKGLAGGYEQYF
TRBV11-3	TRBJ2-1	CASSSDAGLAGGNEQFF
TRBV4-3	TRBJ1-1	CASSQVQSMNTEAFF
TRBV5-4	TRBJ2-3	CASSSDHAGADTQYF
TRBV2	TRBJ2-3	CASTSTSGVSMTLTDTQYF
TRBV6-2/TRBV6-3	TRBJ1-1	CASSYDRVNTEAFF
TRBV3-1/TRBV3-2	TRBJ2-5	CASSQVLSEGTQYF
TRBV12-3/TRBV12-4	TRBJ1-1	CASSFRGPEAFF
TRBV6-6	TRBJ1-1	CASSYNSEAFF
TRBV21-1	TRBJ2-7	CASMPRREQYF
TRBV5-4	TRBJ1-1	CASSSTGNTEAFF
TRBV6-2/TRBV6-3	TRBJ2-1	CASSYEQDYNEQFF
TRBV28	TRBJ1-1	CASSSSLVAEAFF
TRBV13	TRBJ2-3	CASSPRSGDTQYF
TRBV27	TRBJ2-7	CASSHTGDGEQYF
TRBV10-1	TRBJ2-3	CASRQGSTDTQYF
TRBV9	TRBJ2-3	CASKPTSDKTTDTQYF
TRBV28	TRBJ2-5	CASSLFWTAQETQYF
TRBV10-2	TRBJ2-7	CAIKMTGGFYEQYF
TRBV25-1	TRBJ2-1	CASSDGFHEQFF
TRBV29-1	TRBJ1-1	CSVVWTEAFF
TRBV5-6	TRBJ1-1	CASSSITEAFF